A single T cell receptor beta chain is shown here with its context. Germline values: CDR1 SGHAT, CDR2 FQDESV (reference sequence). The length of the CDR3 is 16 residues. Trimming left V 0 bases short and J 7 bases short, with 17 bases between. How the authors handled the data: The authors estimated nucleated cell counts from reference gene primer amplification. Some clones are missing from TCRdb's copy, which holds only in-frame ones; the method was immunoSEQ multiplex PCR. The V and J calls and clone size were taken over from that table, and D and trimming were inferred from the DNA. The sample consists of roughly 200,000 clones, about 88% of them appearing once. The Seattle patients joined while their infection was active and were tracked longitudinally afterward. This specimen belongs to a study of blood T cell repertoires in COVID-19. Study overall: Samples came from the United States, Italy and Spain, spanning acute and convalescent COVID-19. T cells, B-cell-depleted T cells, or PBMCs supplied cDNA or gDNA.

The V and J genes are TRBV11-1 and TRBJ2-3, with TRBD2 as a possible D gene (6 bases). Sequences were obtained from peripheral blood. The receptor's source is a woman in her forties or fifties with COVID-19, enrolled during active disease. The CDR3 DNA is TGTGCCAGCAGCTTAGCGTCTTGGGCGGGGCCGAATACGCAGTATTTT. Protein product: CASSLASWAGPNTQYF.